This TCR beta chain was identified during a study of monozygotic twins with inflammatory bowel disease. After re-calling the 5' RACE reads, TCRdb lists one entry per CDR3 protein, DNA absent. The ten top clones account for 2% to 2.5%, within a sample of around 450,000 distinct CDR3 sequences. Germline loops: CDR1 LNHDA, CDR2 SQIVND (reference sequence). The length of the CDR3 is 14 residues. This receptor was obtained from a human donor with ulcerative colitis or Crohn's disease, or a healthy co-twin of an affected twin (not recorded which). The sequenced sample consisted of blood. V and J are TRBV19 and TRBJ2-2; there is no DNA to check the TCRdb D call of TRBD1. Here the CDR3 reads CASNRVLNTGELFF.